The clone carrying this TCR beta chain was recorded many times. The antigen remains unidentified. The source of the sample is a study of blood T cells in healthy people across ages. A J-beta primer mix and a sample-barcoded 5' primer were used in a second PCR of roughly 7 to 12 cycles. Each cDNA was tagged by a template-switch adaptor containing 12 random nucleotides. TCRdb re-called the 5' RACE reads with MiXCR, one entry per CDR3 protein. The table includes approximately 810,000 distinct CDR3 sequences, about 28% detected once. Study results and limitations: Roughly linear age-related decline in beta diversity appeared, significant by age around 38. Higher diversity, along with more naive CD4+ cells, distinguished long-lived donors from aged donors.

Sequenced: blood. The receptor was isolated from a woman older than 75 in good health.

CDR3 loop: CASRSRRQGKSEQYF. CDR3 DNA: TGTGCCAGCAGATCCCGAAGACAGGGAAAGAGCGAGCAGTACTTC. The chain combines TRBV12-3 or TRBV12-4 with TRBJ2-7; 7 bases are shared with TRBD1. The CDR3 covers 15 residues. The V and J ends lost 6 bases and 6 bases, in that order; junction bases with no gene match: 14.